One and the same sample provided the 11 T cell receptor beta chains below, sequenced in a study of CD8 T cells in Susac syndrome. Random hexamers were used to reverse transcribe 0.5 to 1 ug of RNA. MiXCR was run by TCRdb on the immunoSEQ multiplex PCR reads, yielding one entry per CDR3 protein. The sample lists tens of thousands of distinct CDR3 sequences; around 90% were seen once. Sequenced: CD8+ T cells from PBMCs. These receptors all come from a human donor in good health.

This clonotype has just one count. CDR3 sequence (DNA): TGTGCCAGCAGTTACCCCCAGGCAGAAGCTTTCTTT. Its protein product is CASSYPQAEAFF. J is TRBJ1-1 and V is TRBV6-2 or TRBV6-3, with D uncertain. With 2 bases removed from V and 8 bases from J, the gap between germline ends came to 9 bases. The CDR3 has 12 residues. From germline, CDR1 is MNHEY and CDR2 SVGEGT.

This chain uses TRBV29-1 with TRBJ1-2, with TRBD1 matching 7 bases. The germline CDR1 and CDR2 sequences are SQVTM and ANQGSEA. V dropped 7 bases and J dropped 8; count of bases not matched to a gene: 10. This CDR3 comprises 12 residues. The CDR3 region is CSAERQGDGYTF. CDR3 bases: TGCAGCGCTGAGAGACAGGGTGACGGCTACACCTTC.

V and J are TRBV20-1 and TRBJ2-1; D possibly corresponds to TRBD1 (5 bases). V was trimmed by 0 bases and J by 10 bases, leaving 22 bases between them. Germline CDR1 and CDR2: DFQATT and SNEGSKA (reference sequence). CDR3 size: 16 residues. The CDR3 protein is CSARDGGAPLYLEQFF. The CDR3 DNA follows: TGCAGTGCTAGAGATGGTGGGGCGCCCCTGTATCTAGAGCAGTTCTTC.

The rearrangement uses TRBV20-1 and TRBJ1-6; D is undetermined. This CDR3 region has 12 residues. CDR1 is DFQATT and CDR2 is SNEGSKA in the germline V gene (reference sequence). With 7 bases removed from V and 1 base from J, the gap between germline ends came to 5 bases. The CDR3 DNA sequence: TGCAGTGTATCATCCTATAATTCACCCCTCCACTTT. Its protein is CSVSSYNSPLHF.

V is TRBV11-1 and J is TRBJ1-1, with D perhaps matching TRBD1 (5 bases). V lost 4 bases and J 0 bases, leaving 9 bases between the germline ends. Germline CDR1 is SGHAT and CDR2 is FQDESV (reference sequence). This CDR3 comprises 14 residues. Written as DNA, the CDR3 is TGTGCCAGCAGCTCCCCGACAGTGAACACTGAAGCTTTCTTT. Its protein product is CASSSPTVNTEAFF.

The chain's CDR3 is CASSLTAIQETQYF. The CDR3 DNA reads as TGTGCCAGCAGCCTTACAGCCATCCAAGAGACCCAGTACTTC. V is TRBV6-5 and J is TRBJ2-5, with D unresolved. Germline V gene lookup returns CDR1 MNHEY and CDR2 SVGAGI. The V gene lost 6 bases and the J gene lost 1 base, with 12 bases spanning the gap. CDR3 length: 14 residues.

The chain carries TRBV4-1 and TRBJ1-2; D is uncertain. The CDR3 spans 16 residues. Germline CDR1 reads MGHRA; CDR2 reads YSYEKL. V gave up 0 bases and J gave up 7 bases, with 18 bases separating them. The CDR3 here is CASSQDPDEMVGGYTF. In DNA form, the CDR3 reads TGCGCCAGCAGCCAAGATCCGGACGAGATGGTGGGTGGCTACACCTTC.

J is TRBJ2-7 and V is TRBV12-3 or TRBV12-4; 9 bases map to TRBD2. The CDR3 runs 14 residues. J gave up 4 bases and V 5 bases, and 6 bases lay outside the gene matches. The CDR3 loop is CASSEERGAYEQYF. The DNA of the CDR3 is TGTGCCAGCAGTGAAGAGCGGGGGGCGTACGAGCAGTACTTC.

The V and J genes are TRBV7-9 and TRBJ2-1; TRBD1 matches 9 bases. This CDR3 has 17 residues. Unmatched junction bases numbered 10, after V lost 1 base and J lost 6 bases. Germline CDR1 reads SEHNR; CDR2 reads FQNEAQ (reference sequence). The CDR3 coding sequence is TGTGCCAGCAGCTTAGGCACCTCCGGGACAGGGTTCAATGAGCAGTTCTTC. Amino acids: CASSLGTSGTGFNEQFF.

This clonotype was detected only once. The chain has TRBV20-1 and TRBJ2-2; the match to TRBD1 covers 9 bases. V was clipped by 6 bases and J by 5 bases; unmatched bases: 10. The germline CDR1 and CDR2 sequences are DFQATT and SNEGSKA (reference sequence). The CDR3 runs to 15 residues. CDR3 sequence reads: CSAQPDRGGTGELFF. CDR3 sequence (DNA): TGCAGTGCCCAACCGGACAGGGGAGGGACCGGGGAGCTGTTTTTT.

In the case of this clonotype: Germline is not matched at one junction end, which may reflect a read error. The chain has TRBV7-3 and TRBJ1-2; a weak D match, TRBD1 (6 bases). The length of the CDR3 is 13 residues. Germline lookup yields CDR1 SGHTA and CDR2 FQGTGA. The chain's CDR3 is CTSSLTGNYGYTF. DNA of the CDR3: TGTACCAGCAGCTTAACAGGGAACTATGGCTACACCTTC.